This T cell receptor (beta chain) was obtained from a study of T-cell reconstitution after alpha-beta-depleted transplantation in children. Study-level results: Fresh T-cell production supplied most of the T-cell counts and diversity seen one year after transplant.

The CDR3 sequence is 12 residues long. From germline, CDR1 is MDHEN and CDR2 SYDVKM. V lost 6 bases and J 10 bases, leaving 13 bases between the germline ends. Unique molecular identifiers were incorporated during preparation of the TCRbeta library. TCRdb re-called the PCR reads with MiXCR, one entry per CDR3 protein. The table lists 90,000 to 100,000 distinct CDR3 sequences, more than 20% of them singletons. This clonotype is medium-sized within its sample. Its antigen is not known. This sequence joins TRBV28 and TRBJ2-1; D ambiguous. Specimen: PBMCs, collected before TCRalphabeta/CD19-depleted stem cell transplant. The sequence was obtained from a boy aged 2 to 10 with acute lymphoblastic leukemia, due to receive a stem cell transplant. The CDR3 nucleotides read TGTGCCAGCAGCCTGGGTCGACAAGAGCAGTTCTTC. Translating it yields CASSLGRQEQFF.